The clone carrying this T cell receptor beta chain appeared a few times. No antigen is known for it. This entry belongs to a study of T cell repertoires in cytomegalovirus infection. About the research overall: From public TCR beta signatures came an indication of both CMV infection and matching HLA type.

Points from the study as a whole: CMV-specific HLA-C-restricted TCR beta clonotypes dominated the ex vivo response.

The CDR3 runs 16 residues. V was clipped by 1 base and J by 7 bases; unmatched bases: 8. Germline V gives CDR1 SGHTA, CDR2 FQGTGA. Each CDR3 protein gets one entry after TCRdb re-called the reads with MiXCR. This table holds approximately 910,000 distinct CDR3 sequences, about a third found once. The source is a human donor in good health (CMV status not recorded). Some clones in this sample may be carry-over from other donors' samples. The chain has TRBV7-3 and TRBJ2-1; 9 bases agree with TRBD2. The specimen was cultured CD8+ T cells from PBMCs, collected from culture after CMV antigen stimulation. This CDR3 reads CASSLIRRGGGNEQFF. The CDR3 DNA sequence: TGTGCCAGCAGCTTAATAAGGCGGGGGGGTGGTAATGAGCAGTTCTTC.